Presented here are 15 T cell receptor beta chains from one specimen sequenced in a study of T cell responses to AZD1222 COVID-19 vaccine. This table comes from immunoSEQ multiplex PCR, and its TCRdb copy is limited to in-frame clones, with some not included. Seen here are fewer than 120,000 clones, approximately 90% observed once, and the top ten hold about 15%. Sequencing was performed on peripheral blood, taken 28 days after the second AZD1222 dose. Every receptor here comes from an adult who received the AZD1222 COVID-19 vaccine.

This chain links TRBV3-1 (or the pseudogene TRBV3-2) with TRBJ2-1; possible D gene TRBD1, 5 bases. The V gene's germline CDR1 is LGHDT and CDR2 YNNKEL (reference sequence). Trimming shortened V by 4 bases and J by 5 bases, and 9 bases separated the two germline ends. The CDR3 has 13 residues. The CDR3 here is CASSPRENNEQFF. Written as DNA, the CDR3 is TGTGCCAGCAGCCCCAGGGAAAACAATGAGCAGTTCTTC.

This chain links TRBV12-5 with TRBJ2-2; tentative D call: TRBD2 (6 bases). The CDR3 loop spans 16 amino acids. Germline CDR1 LGHNT, CDR2 FRNRAP. Trimming took off 0 bases at V and 4 bases at J, with 12 bases between the two ends. CDR3 region: CASGLVGLGGTGELFF. The DNA for the CDR3 is TGTGCTAGTGGTTTGGTGGGACTCGGGGGCACCGGGGAGCTGTTTTTT.

The chain carries TRBV6-5 and TRBJ2-7, with 9 nucleotides matching TRBD1. The length of the CDR3 is 15 residues. J gave up 5 bases and V 6 bases, and 11 bases lay outside the gene matches. Germline V gene data show CDR1 as MNHEY and CDR2 as SVGAGI. CDR3 residues: CASRQEGTGRNEQYF. CDR3 sequence (DNA): TGTGCCAGCAGGCAAGAAGGGACAGGGAGAAACGAGCAGTACTTC.

The CDR3 is CASSPGARGNQPQHF. In DNA form, the CDR3 reads TGTGCCAGCAGTCCAGGGGCGCGAGGCAATCAGCCCCAGCATTTT. The gene calls are TRBV6-5 and TRBJ1-5; perhaps TRBD1 as D (6 bases). V lost 5 bases and J lost 2, with 13 bases in between. Germline CDR1 reads MNHEY; CDR2 reads SVGAGI. There are 15 residues in the CDR3.

V usage is TRBV7-8 and J usage is TRBJ1-4; TRBD1 matches at 7 bases. With V trimmed by 1 base and J by 4 bases, 9 bases remained unmatched. CDR1 SGHVS and CDR2 FQNEAQ come from the germline V gene. CDR3 length: 17 residues. The DNA of the CDR3 is TGTGCCAGCAGCTTAGTCACCGGGACAGATAATAATGAAAAACTGTTTTTT. Translating gives CASSLVTGTDNNEKLFF.

The V gene is TRBV7-6, the J gene TRBJ2-3, with 9 bases fitting TRBD2. CDR1 is SGHVS, CDR2 FNYEAQ, per germline. The CDR3 contains 17 residues. Losses at the gene ends were 1 base for V and 3 bases for J; bases not matched to a gene: 8. The CDR3 spells CASSLGLASGITDTQYF. The CDR3 bases are TGTGCCAGCAGCTTAGGTTTGGCTAGCGGGATTACAGATACGCAGTATTTT. The variable domain in full, with the rest retrieved from reference TRBV7-6 and TRBJ2-3, is GAGVSQSPRYKVTKRGQDVALRCDPISGHVSLYWYRQALGQGPEFLTYFNYEAQQDKSGLPNDRFSAERPEGSISTLTIQRTEQRDSAMYRCASSLGLASGITDTQYFGPGTRLTVL.

V is TRBV7-2 and J is TRBJ1-2; 7 nucleotides align to TRBD1. J gave up 2 bases and V 5 bases, and 5 bases lay outside the gene matches. CDR3 length equals 14 residues. Germline V gene data show CDR1 as SGHTA and CDR2 as FQGNSA. DNA for the CDR3: TGTGCCAGCAGCATCCAACAGGGGAACTATGGCTACACCTTC. Protein: CASSIQQGNYGYTF.

V gene TRBV11-3 combines with J gene TRBJ1-6; D unclear. Germline V CDR1 and CDR2: SGHNT, YENEEA. This CDR3 is built from 14 residues. V lost 5 bases and J lost 10, with 15 bases in between. The CDR3 loop reads CASSPGWERSPLHF. DNA of the CDR3: TGTGCCAGCAGCCCGGGGTGGGAGAGATCACCCCTCCACTTT.

The CDR3 DNA reads TGTGCCAGCAGCCAGTCCGGGACGGACGATGGCTACACCTTC. This gives the protein CASSQSGTDDGYTF. V is TRBV3-1 (or the pseudogene TRBV3-2) and J is TRBJ1-2; weak D call: TRBD1 (5 bases). This CDR3 is built from 14 residues. Germline CDR1 is LGHDT and CDR2 is YNNKEL (reference sequence). With 3 bases removed from V and 6 bases from J, the gap between germline ends came to 14 bases.

The chain is built from TRBV11-1 and TRBJ2-7; 7 bases line up with TRBD1. Germline lookup yields CDR1 SGHAT and CDR2 FQDESV (reference sequence). There are 15 residues in the CDR3. Trimming cost V 8 bases and J 7 bases; bases outside gene matches: 17. The CDR3 DNA sequence: TGTGCCAGCGTCCAAACAGGGGCCGCGGCTGGGGAGCAGTACTTC. Protein product: CASVQTGAAAGEQYF.

J is TRBJ1-1 and V is TRBV29-1; 7 bases are shared with TRBD1. The V segment lost 0 bases and the J segment 4 bases; nucleotides outside the gene matches: 5. CDR3 length: 14 residues. In germline, CDR1 is SQVTM, CDR2 ANQGSEA. The CDR3 protein is CSVEEMQGGTEAFF. In DNA form, the CDR3 reads TGCAGCGTTGAAGAAATGCAGGGGGGCACTGAAGCTTTCTTT.

This chain connects TRBV5-8 to TRBJ2-5; D is undetermined. The germline V gene encodes CDR1 SGHTS and CDR2 YDEGEE. CDR3 length equals 11 residues. The V end was cut by 3 bases, the J end by 1 base, with 1 base between. CDR3 sequence reads: CASSSQETQYF. In nucleotides, the CDR3 is TGTGCCAGCAGCTCCCAAGAGACCCAGTACTTC.

V and J are TRBV11-2 and TRBJ2-7; either TRBD1 or TRBD2 may fit D (6 bases each). The CDR3 totals 15 residues. Germline V gene lookup returns CDR1 SGHAT and CDR2 FQNNGV. V lost 5 bases and J 7 bases, leaving 21 bases between the germline ends. Written as DNA, the CDR3 is TGTGCCAGCAGCGGAAGGGGGACGGCCCTAGCGGAGCAGTACTTC. Residues: CASSGRGTALAEQYF. Together with reference TRBV11-2 and TRBJ2-7, the CDR3 gives the full variable domain: EAGVAQSPRYKIIEKRQSVAFWCNPISGHATLYWYQQILGQGPKLLIQFQNNGVVDDSQLPKDRFSAERLKGVDSTLKIQPAKLEDSAVYLCASSGRGTALAEQYFGPGTRLTVT.

The rearrangement uses TRBV27 and TRBJ1-4; 7 positions agree with TRBD1. This CDR3 spans 15 amino acids. With 4 bases clipped from V and 4 bases from J, the junction kept 6 bases outside the gene matches. CDR1 is MNHEY, CDR2 SMNVEV, per germline (reference sequence). The CDR3 sequence is CASSSGTVRNEKLFF. The CDR3, as DNA: TGTGCCAGCAGTTCCGGGACAGTGCGTAATGAAAAACTGTTTTTT.

V and J are TRBV4-1 and TRBJ1-1; D call uncertain. Looked up from germline, CDR1 is MGHRA and CDR2 is YSYEKL. CDR3 length: 18 amino acids. The ends were cut back, 6 bases at V and 6 bases at J, with 29 bases in the middle. The CDR3 region is CASSPKSGPRGLSPEAFF. The CDR3 coding sequence is TGCGCCAGCAGTCCTAAATCCGGCCCCCGGGGATTATCACCTGAAGCTTTCTTT.